This T cell receptor beta chain was obtained from a study of T cell repertoires in cytomegalovirus infection. At the level of the study: Matching HLA type and CMV infection were both indicated by public TCR beta signatures.

On this clonotype itself: Its target is unknown.

CDR1 and CDR2 (germline): DFQATT, SNEGSKA (reference sequence). V lost 5 bases and J 3 bases, leaving 17 bases between the germline ends. The CDR3 contains 14 residues. Study-wide results and caveats: The cumulative frequency of public TCR beta families identified carriers of CMV plus the relevant HLA. Clonotypes of TCR beta that were HLA-C-restricted and CMV-specific dominated the ex vivo response.

TCRdb ran MiXCR on the reads and lists one entry per CDR3 protein. In the table there are some 680,000 distinct CDR3 sequences, 35% of which are singletons. This receptor was obtained from a human donor in good health (CMV status not recorded). Some clones in this sample may be carry-over from other donors' samples. This sequence joins TRBV20-1 and TRBJ2-7; weak D call: TRBD1 (6 bases). What was sequenced was PBMCs. The CDR3 loop is CSAPSPGHNYEQYF. The CDR3 DNA reads as TGCAGTGCTCCTTCCCCGGGACATAACTACGAGCAGTACTTC.